The clone carrying this T cell receptor (beta chain) has a single count. As yet, its antigen is unknown. These data belong to a study of cytomegalovirus exposure and HLA in healthy donors. J gave up 1 base and V 4 bases, and 2 bases lay outside the gene matches. Germline lookup yields CDR1 SGDLS and CDR2 YYNGEE. This CDR3 contains 14 residues. The PCR had 60 Vbeta and 13 Jbeta primers. The method was immunoSEQ multiplex PCR; TCRdb's version includes in-frame clones alone and lacks a portion of them. The sample lists 110,000 or so clones; more than 80% were seen once. Study-wide results and limits: Confirmation in vitro established that three CMV-associated chains were specific for CMV antigens. Cytomegalovirus-associated status was assigned to 164 TCR beta chains. Most subjects had HLA-A and HLA-B alleles reportedly predicted accurately by TCR beta sequences.

The sequenced material came from PBMCs. The source of this sequence is a man younger than 30 in good health and CMV-seronegative. The chain is built from TRBV9 and TRBJ2-3; 8 bases match TRBD1. The CDR3 DNA sequence: TGTGCCAGCAGCACGGGACAGGGCACAGATACGCAGTATTTT. It is translated as CASSTGQGTDTQYF.